This is a list of T cell receptor beta chains from one sample in a study of cytomegalovirus exposure and HLA in healthy donors. The table came from immunoSEQ multiplex PCR; TCRdb's copy has only in-frame clones and leaves some out. Of tens of thousands of clones listed, 82% are singletons. The material sequenced was PBMCs. The receptor source for this set is a man aged 30 to 45 in good health and CMV-seropositive. Both conserved end residues are part of each CDR3. D genes are given only for firm matches.

D	V	J	CDR3	DNA
NA	TRBV12-5	TRBJ2-3	CASGPRTSRAQYF	TGTGCTAGTGGTCCCCGGACTTCGCGAGCGCAGTATTTT
NA	TRBV6-1	TRBJ2-7	CASSEWRSGRSSYEQYF	TGTGCCAGCAGTGAATGGAGGAGTGGAAGAAGCTCCTACGAGCAGTACTTC
TRBD1	TRBV28	TRBJ1-1	CASSLEGGTVSLEAFF	TGTGCCAGCAGTTTAGAAGGCGGGACAGTCAGCCTTGAAGCTTTCTTT
TRBD1	TRBV16	TRBJ1-2	CASSPGQGTTFF	TGTGCCAGCAGCCCCGGACAGGGAACAACCTTCTTC
TRBD2	TRBV6-6	TRBJ2-7	CASSLAGSYEQYF	TGTGCCAGCAGTTTAGCGGGGAGCTACGAGCAGTACTTC
NA	TRBV7-8	TRBJ2-7	CASSPPGAYEQYF	TGTGCCAGCAGCCCTCCGGGAGCGTACGAGCAGTACTTC
TRBD1	TRBV19	TRBJ2-3	CASRGTGGTDTQYF	TGTGCCAGTAGGGGGACAGGAGGCACAGATACGCAGTATTTT
NA	TRBV5-1	TRBJ1-4	CASSLEAGPGDEKLFF	TGCGCCAGCAGCTTGGAGGCCGGCCCAGGGGATGAAAAACTGTTTTTT
TRBD1	TRBV18	TRBJ1-4	CASSRQGAANEKLFF	TGTGCCAGCTCACGACAGGGGGCAGCTAATGAAAAACTGTTTTTT
NA	TRBV28	TRBJ1-4	CASSLDRGVTNEKLFF	TGTGCCAGCAGTTTAGATCGGGGGGTCACTAATGAAAAACTGTTTTTT
NA	TRBV27	TRBJ1-5	CASSLTGSQPQHF	TGTGCCAGCAGTTTAACGGGGTCGCAGCCCCAGCATTTT
NA	TRBV4-3	TRBJ2-4	CASSQDGRGSNLAKNIQYF	TGCGCCAGCAGCCAAGACGGCAGGGGCTCAAACTTAGCCAAAAACATTCAGTACTTC
TRBD2	TRBV5-1	TRBJ2-2	CASSRGLAGGSLNTGELFF	TGCGCCAGCAGCCGGGGACTAGCGGGAGGGTCCCTGAACACCGGGGAGCTGTTTTTT
TRBD1	TRBV7-6	TRBJ1-2	CASSRDREYGYTF	TGTGCCAGCAGCCGGGACAGGGAATATGGCTACACCTTC
TRBD2	TRBV19	TRBJ2-1	CASSFSGALLREQFF	TGTGCCAGTAGTTTTAGCGGGGCCCTTCTACGCGAGCAGTTCTTC